Listed below are T cell receptor beta chains from one sample, sequenced in a study of siplizumab effects on memory and regulatory T cells. Method: immunoSEQ multiplex PCR; TCRdb's copy keeps in-frame clones and lacks some. The data hold approximately 65,000 clones, with approximately 79% observed a single time. Material: memory CD4+ T cells sorted from blood. All receptors derive from a human donor in good health. Each CDR3 is given without its conserved first and last residue.

CDR3: ASMTVSTDTQY
J: TRBJ2-3
V: TRBV6-6

CDR3: ASSSEPQGNTEAF
J: TRBJ1-1
V: TRBV5-1

CDR3: ASSFSPATGNTIY
J: TRBJ1-3
V: TRBV5-1

CDR3: SVGGSTGTYEQY
J: TRBJ2-7
V: TRBV29-1

CDR3: ASAGGGRADTQY
J: TRBJ2-3
V: TRBV6-5

CDR3: ASSARTGGANSPLH
J: TRBJ1-6
V: TRBV19

CDR3: ASGLVPQGFYEQF
J: TRBJ2-1
V: TRBV12-5

CDR3: ASRRDAGSNEQY
J: TRBJ2-7
V: TRBV6-5

CDR3: ASSLVPAGGNEQF
J: TRBJ2-1
V: TRBV7-9

CDR3: ATSRDGTGGLQPQH
J: TRBJ1-5
V: TRBV15

CDR3: ASSPGGGNTIY
J: TRBJ1-3
V: TRBV5-1

CDR3: ASSPTSGTGY
J: TRBJ1-3
V: TRBV28

CDR3: ASTPGTANTGELF
J: TRBJ2-2
V: TRBV6-5